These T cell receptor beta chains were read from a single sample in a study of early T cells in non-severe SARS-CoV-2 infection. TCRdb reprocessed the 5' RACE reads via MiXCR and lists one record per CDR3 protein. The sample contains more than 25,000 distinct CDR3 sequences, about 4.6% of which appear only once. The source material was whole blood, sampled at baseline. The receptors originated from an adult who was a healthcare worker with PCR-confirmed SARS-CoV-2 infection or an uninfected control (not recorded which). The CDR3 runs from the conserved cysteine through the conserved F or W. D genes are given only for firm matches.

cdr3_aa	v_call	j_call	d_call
CASTPSGAYNEQFF	TRBV6-5	TRBJ2-1	TRBD2
CASSQDDNTDTQYF	TRBV3-1	TRBJ2-3	-
CSADSGGYGYTF	TRBV29-1	TRBJ1-2	TRBD1
CASSPVEGSYGYTF	TRBV5-4	TRBJ1-2	-
CASTLSGDRALFSYEQYF	TRBV12-3/TRBV12-4	TRBJ2-7	TRBD1
CASSPVEQGKNTEAFF	TRBV4-1	TRBJ1-1	TRBD1
CASSFSGRGETQYF	TRBV7-3	TRBJ2-5	-
CASSRSQGFEQYF	TRBV5-1	TRBJ2-7	-
CSAVGGAHEQYF	TRBV20-1	TRBJ2-7	-
CASRPGGRSNEKLFF	TRBV12-3/TRBV12-4	TRBJ1-4	-
CASSLLGPKTRGPYEQYF	TRBV4-1	TRBJ2-7	-
CASILGLAGYNEQFF	TRBV7-2	TRBJ2-1	TRBD2
CATSRGPAGRTYNEQFF	TRBV15	TRBJ2-1	-
CASSGLGLIYGYTF	TRBV6-1	TRBJ1-2	-
CASITRVTGELFF	TRBV6-2/TRBV6-3	TRBJ2-2	-
CASATSGTDNEQFF	TRBV3-1	TRBJ2-1	TRBD2
CASSYRQGSNTGELFF	TRBV7-9	TRBJ2-2	TRBD1